The next 27 T cell receptor beta chains were all read from a single sample in a study of neurological immune-mediated disorders (dated by TCRdb to the late 2010s). Receptor libraries were prepared by 5' RACE. The instrument given in TCRdb is Illumina HiSeq 2500. TCRdb ran its own pipeline on the public reads, namely fastp trimming at Q25 and MiXCR clone calling, and kept in-frame beta chains. Every CDR3 protein is listed once, alongside the most common genes and DNA of its rows. The sample yields 39,000 or so distinct CDR3 sequences; around 5% were counted once. The ten largest clones take up roughly 9% of the sample. The sequenced material came from CD4+ T cells from blood. Every receptor here comes from a young man in good health.

The chain uses TRBV5-1 and TRBJ2-2; 7 bases are a match to TRBD1. V shed 4 bases, J shed 2 bases, and the junction held 5 bases outside the gene matches. This CDR3 contains 15 residues. Germline V gene lookup returns CDR1 SGHRS and CDR2 YFSETQ. The CDR3 nucleotides read TGCGCCAGCAGCATGGGACAGACTAACACCGGGGAGCTGTTTTTT. It encodes CASSMGQTNTGELFF.

This clonotype has at least ten counts. The chain has TRBV6-2 or TRBV6-3 and TRBJ1-5; no clear D. Trimming took 8 bases from V and 4 from J, leaving 15 bases between them. The CDR3 contains 14 residues. Germline assignment: CDR1 MNHEY and CDR2 SVGEGT. The CDR3 region has the DNA TGTGCCAGCGGAGAACAGCCGACTAATCAGCCCCAGCATTTT. The encoded protein is CASGEQPTNQPQHF.

At least ten counts were recorded for this clonotype. This chain connects TRBV2 to TRBJ2-4; TRBD2 is a possible D gene (5 bases). The CDR3 is 16 amino acids. Germline V gene lookup returns CDR1 SNHLY and CDR2 FYNNEI. V was pared by 2 bases and J by 2 bases, with 13 bases between. The DNA of the CDR3 is TGTGCCAGCAGTGAAACCCGGACTTCTACCAAAAACATTCAGTACTTC. This encodes CASSETRTSTKNIQYF.

This clonotype occurred many times. The chain carries TRBV4-2 and TRBJ1-2, with 8 bases lining up with TRBD1. CDR3 length: 15 amino acids. The ends lost 0 bases at V and 3 bases at J; junction bases unmatched: 3. Germline V gives CDR1 LGHNA, CDR2 YNFKEQ. For the CDR3, the DNA is TGTGCCAGCAGCCAAGATAGACAGGGGCACTATGGCTACACCTTC. Residues: CASSQDRQGHYGYTF.

This clonotype was recorded many times. This chain links TRBV5-1 with TRBJ2-3, with 10 bases lining up with TRBD1. The CDR3 totals 17 residues. Germline CDR1 reads SGHRS; CDR2 reads YFSETQ. V lost 4 bases and J lost 4; bases outside the gene matches: 12. The chain's CDR3 is CASSTRTGGTFPDTQYF. The CDR3 DNA reads as TGCGCCAGCAGCACGAGGACAGGGGGAACCTTTCCAGATACGCAGTATTTT.

This clonotype was counted many times. The chain combines TRBV20-1 with TRBJ1-1; D is unclear. CDR1 and CDR2 from the germline V gene are DFQATT and SNEGSKA (reference sequence). V was cut by 2 bases and J by 4 bases, with 17 bases left in between. The CDR3 contains 15 residues. The CDR3 sequence: CSARSQHSGPTEAFF. CDR3 nucleotide sequence: TGCAGTGCTAGAAGTCAACACTCCGGGCCCACTGAAGCTTTCTTT.

The CDR3 bases are TGTGCCAGCAGTTTTGATGTGAGCACAGATACGCAGTATTTT. Translating gives CASSFDVSTDTQYF. The chain is built from TRBV12-3 or TRBV12-4 and TRBJ2-3, with D unresolved. CDR3 length: 14 residues. Trimming took off 3 bases at V and 0 bases at J, with 7 bases between the two ends.

In its sample, this clonotype was seen many times. The chain uses TRBV4-2 and TRBJ2-6; TRBD2 might be the D (7 bases). V was trimmed by 4 bases and J by 8 bases, leaving 24 bases between them. The CDR3 is 18 amino acids. Per the germline V gene, CDR1 is LGHNA and CDR2 is YNFKEQ. CDR3 coding DNA: TGTGCCAGCAGCCGCGCCCCTACAGGGCCGGGGGGACCCAACGTCCTGACTTTC. This codes for CASSRAPTGPGGPNVLTF.

The chain combines TRBV7-8 with TRBJ1-1; no definite D call. The CDR3 is 14 residues long. V was cut by 4 bases and J by 7 bases, with 16 bases left in between. Looked up from germline, CDR1 is SGHVS and CDR2 is FQNEAQ. The CDR3 loop reads CASSWGSLRGEAFF. CDR3 sequence (DNA): TGTGCCAGCAGCTGGGGATCTTTGCGAGGTGAAGCTTTCTTT.

This clonotype was seen at least ten times. The chain links TRBV12-3 or TRBV12-4 to TRBJ2-7, with D possibly TRBD1 on 6 matching bases. CDR3 length equals 12 residues. V lost 6 bases, J lost 5 bases, and 11 bases lay in between. CDR3 in amino acids: CASSYRVNEQYF. The CDR3 DNA is TGTGCCAGCAGCTACAGGGTCAACGAGCAGTACTTC.

The chain links TRBV7-8 to TRBJ2-5; perhaps TRBD1 as D (6 bases). The germline V gene has CDR1 SGHVS and CDR2 FQNEAQ. This CDR3 is built from 14 residues. The V end was cut by 5 bases, the J end by 4 bases, with 14 bases between. The CDR3 region is CASSRRTERETQYF. CDR3 DNA: TGTGCCAGCAGCCGGCGGACAGAGAGAGAGACCCAGTACTTC.

In this sample, this clonotype turned up many times. The chain recombines TRBV27 with TRBJ1-2, with 9 bases fitting TRBD1. Per the germline V gene, CDR1 is MNHEY and CDR2 is SMNVEV (reference sequence). With 6 bases clipped from V and 4 bases from J, the junction kept 9 bases outside the gene matches. There are 15 residues in the CDR3. CDR3 bases: TGTGCCAGCAGCCTCACCGGGACAGGGTCCTATGGCTACACCTTC. It translates to CASSLTGTGSYGYTF.

This clonotype was seen ten or more times. J is TRBJ2-7 and V is TRBV20-1; maybe TRBD2 (6 bases). CDR1 and CDR2 from the germline V gene are DFQATT and SNEGSKA (reference sequence). Trimming removed 0 bases from V and 1 base from J, with 10 bases in between. This CDR3 is 14 amino acids long. CDR3 loop: CSARDTAGSYEQYF. The CDR3 region has the DNA TGCAGTGCTAGAGATACTGCGGGATCCTACGAGCAGTACTTC.

This clonotype showed up many times. The genes are TRBV2 and TRBJ2-6; no clear D. The CDR3 has 13 residues. V was pared by 6 bases and J by 0 bases, with 3 bases between. Per germline, CDR1 SNHLY and CDR2 FYNNEI. For the CDR3, the DNA is TGTGCCAGCAGGGGCTCTGGGGCCAACGTCCTGACTTTC. This encodes CASRGSGANVLTF.

At least ten counts were recorded for this clonotype. The rearrangement links TRBV6-2 or TRBV6-3 to TRBJ1-5; D not resolved. The V end lost 7 bases, the J end lost 2 bases, and 9 bases lay between the germline ends. The CDR3 contains 13 residues. Germline CDR1 MNHEY, CDR2 SVGEGT. The CDR3: CASTTPGNQPQHF. CDR3 DNA sequence: TGTGCCAGCACAACCCCTGGCAATCAGCCCCAGCATTTT.

This clonotype was counted ten times or more. The CDR3 loop reads CASSVAGARGTAFF. Here the CDR3 DNA reads TGTGCCAGCAGCGTAGCGGGGGCGAGAGGTACTGCTTTCTTT. The chain recombines TRBV9 with TRBJ1-1, with D maybe TRBD1 (6 bases). CDR1 is SGDLS and CDR2 is YYNGEE in the germline V gene. Trimming took off 0 bases at V and 11 bases at J, with 17 bases between the two ends. The length of the CDR3 is 14 residues.

Worth noting for this clonotype: A clone one base away is much larger, so this may be a read error. This chain links TRBV6-1 with TRBJ2-5; D possibly corresponds to TRBD1 (5 bases). In germline, CDR1 is MNHNS, CDR2 SASEGT. There are 16 residues in the CDR3. CDR3 protein: CVSSELKGNDQETQYF. DNA of the CDR3: TGTGTCAGCAGTGAATTGAAGGGGAATGACCAAGAGACCCAGTACTTC.

This clonotype appeared many times. The chain is built from TRBV20-1 and TRBJ2-1; D is possibly TRBD1 (5 bases). The germline gives CDR1 DFQATT, CDR2 SNEGSKA (reference sequence). Trimming took 2 bases from V and 5 from J, leaving 13 bases between them. The CDR3 has 14 amino acids. The CDR3 DNA reads TGCAGTGCTAGACAGTGGCAGGGCAACAATGAGCAGTTCTTC. This gives the protein CSARQWQGNNEQFF.

Many counts were recorded for this clonotype. The CDR3 DNA reads TGTGCCAGCAGCCAAGACTTCGAGACCCAGTACTTC. Amino acids: CASSQDFETQYF. V is TRBV3-1 and J is TRBJ2-5; D call uncertain. V lost 0 bases and J lost 5, with 4 bases in between. The CDR3 is 12 amino acids. CDR1 LGHDT and CDR2 YNNKEL come from the germline V gene (reference sequence).

The table lists this clonotype with many counts. The V call is TRBV4-3, the J call TRBJ2-3; D perhaps matches TRBD1 (6 bases). CDR3 length equals 12 residues. The V and J ends lost 4 bases and 6 bases respectively, with 8 bases between them. CDR1 and CDR2 (germline): LGHNA, YSLEER. The CDR3 is CASSPTGDTQYF. The CDR3 DNA reads TGCGCCAGCAGCCCTACAGGGGATACGCAGTATTTT.

This clonotype was recorded many times. The genes are TRBV5-1 and TRBJ1-4; D gene ambiguous. CDR1 SGHRS and CDR2 YFSETQ come from the germline V gene. This CDR3 has 15 amino acids. Trimming cost V 4 bases and J 4 bases, with 14 bases left between them. CDR3 sequence: CASSPYRALNEKLFF. CDR3 coding DNA: TGCGCCAGCAGCCCTTATAGGGCCCTTAATGAAAAACTGTTTTTT. Full variable domain (outside the CDR3, taken from reference TRBV5-1 and TRBJ1-4): KAGVTQTPRYLIKTRGQQVTLSCSPISGHRSVSWYQQTPGQGLQFLFEYFSETQRNKGNFPGRFSGRQFSNSRSEMNVSTLELGDSALYLCASSPYRALNEKLFFGSGTQLSVL.

This clonotype was observed at least ten times. This chain uses TRBV5-1 with TRBJ2-7; possibly TRBD1 for D (6 bases). Looked up from germline, CDR1 is SGHRS and CDR2 is YFSETQ. V lost 2 bases and J lost 0, with 9 bases in between. The length of the CDR3 is 14 residues. The CDR3 nucleotides read TGCGCCAGCAGCTTTACAGGGATCTCCTACGAGCAGTACTTC. Encoded protein: CASSFTGISYEQYF.

This clonotype occurred many times. This chain uses TRBV4-1 with TRBJ2-7; D unresolved. Deletions cut 3 bases from V and 4 bases from J, with 10 bases between. CDR1 MGHRA and CDR2 YSYEKL come from the germline V gene. CDR3 size: 13 residues. The CDR3 DNA follows: TGCGCCAGCAGCCACCAATCTAGATACGAGCAGTACTTC. It codes for CASSHQSRYEQYF.

This clonotype has a count of ten or more. The chain uses TRBV7-8 and TRBJ1-5; D gene uncertain. Per germline, CDR1 SGHVS and CDR2 FQNEAQ. V lost 0 bases and J 2 bases, leaving 5 bases between the germline ends. This CDR3 has 14 amino acids. The CDR3 here is CASSLAVRNQPQHF. CDR3 sequence (DNA): TGTGCCAGCAGCTTAGCTGTGCGCAATCAGCCCCAGCATTTT.

This clonotype came up many times. The chain combines TRBV7-9 with TRBJ2-5, with 7 positions matching TRBD1. Germline V gene lookup returns CDR1 SEHNR and CDR2 FQNEAQ (reference sequence). This CDR3 contains 12 residues. J was trimmed by 3 bases and V by 5 bases; bases with no gene match: 0. CDR3 region: CASSDREETQYF. CDR3 nucleotide sequence: TGTGCCAGCAGCGACAGGGAAGAGACCCAGTACTTC.

This clonotype appeared many times. The chain carries TRBV18 and TRBJ2-7; D is undetermined. The CDR3 has 14 residues. The germline V gene encodes CDR1 KGHSH and CDR2 LQKENI. V was trimmed by 0 bases and J by 3 bases, leaving 9 bases between them. The DNA for the CDR3 is TGTGCCAGCTCACCACCGTCAGCCGTCTACGAGCAGTACTTC. Encoded protein: CASSPPSAVYEQYF.

This clonotype was seen many times. The chain links TRBV9 to TRBJ2-7, with 7 bases identical to TRBD1. The germline V gene has CDR1 SGDLS and CDR2 YYNGEE. This CDR3 comprises 13 residues. The V and J ends lost 3 bases and 9 bases, in that order; junction bases with no gene match: 9. The CDR3 nucleotides read TGTGCCAGCAGCGGGACAGGCACCTTAAGGCAGTACTTC. Translated, it gives CASSGTGTLRQYF.